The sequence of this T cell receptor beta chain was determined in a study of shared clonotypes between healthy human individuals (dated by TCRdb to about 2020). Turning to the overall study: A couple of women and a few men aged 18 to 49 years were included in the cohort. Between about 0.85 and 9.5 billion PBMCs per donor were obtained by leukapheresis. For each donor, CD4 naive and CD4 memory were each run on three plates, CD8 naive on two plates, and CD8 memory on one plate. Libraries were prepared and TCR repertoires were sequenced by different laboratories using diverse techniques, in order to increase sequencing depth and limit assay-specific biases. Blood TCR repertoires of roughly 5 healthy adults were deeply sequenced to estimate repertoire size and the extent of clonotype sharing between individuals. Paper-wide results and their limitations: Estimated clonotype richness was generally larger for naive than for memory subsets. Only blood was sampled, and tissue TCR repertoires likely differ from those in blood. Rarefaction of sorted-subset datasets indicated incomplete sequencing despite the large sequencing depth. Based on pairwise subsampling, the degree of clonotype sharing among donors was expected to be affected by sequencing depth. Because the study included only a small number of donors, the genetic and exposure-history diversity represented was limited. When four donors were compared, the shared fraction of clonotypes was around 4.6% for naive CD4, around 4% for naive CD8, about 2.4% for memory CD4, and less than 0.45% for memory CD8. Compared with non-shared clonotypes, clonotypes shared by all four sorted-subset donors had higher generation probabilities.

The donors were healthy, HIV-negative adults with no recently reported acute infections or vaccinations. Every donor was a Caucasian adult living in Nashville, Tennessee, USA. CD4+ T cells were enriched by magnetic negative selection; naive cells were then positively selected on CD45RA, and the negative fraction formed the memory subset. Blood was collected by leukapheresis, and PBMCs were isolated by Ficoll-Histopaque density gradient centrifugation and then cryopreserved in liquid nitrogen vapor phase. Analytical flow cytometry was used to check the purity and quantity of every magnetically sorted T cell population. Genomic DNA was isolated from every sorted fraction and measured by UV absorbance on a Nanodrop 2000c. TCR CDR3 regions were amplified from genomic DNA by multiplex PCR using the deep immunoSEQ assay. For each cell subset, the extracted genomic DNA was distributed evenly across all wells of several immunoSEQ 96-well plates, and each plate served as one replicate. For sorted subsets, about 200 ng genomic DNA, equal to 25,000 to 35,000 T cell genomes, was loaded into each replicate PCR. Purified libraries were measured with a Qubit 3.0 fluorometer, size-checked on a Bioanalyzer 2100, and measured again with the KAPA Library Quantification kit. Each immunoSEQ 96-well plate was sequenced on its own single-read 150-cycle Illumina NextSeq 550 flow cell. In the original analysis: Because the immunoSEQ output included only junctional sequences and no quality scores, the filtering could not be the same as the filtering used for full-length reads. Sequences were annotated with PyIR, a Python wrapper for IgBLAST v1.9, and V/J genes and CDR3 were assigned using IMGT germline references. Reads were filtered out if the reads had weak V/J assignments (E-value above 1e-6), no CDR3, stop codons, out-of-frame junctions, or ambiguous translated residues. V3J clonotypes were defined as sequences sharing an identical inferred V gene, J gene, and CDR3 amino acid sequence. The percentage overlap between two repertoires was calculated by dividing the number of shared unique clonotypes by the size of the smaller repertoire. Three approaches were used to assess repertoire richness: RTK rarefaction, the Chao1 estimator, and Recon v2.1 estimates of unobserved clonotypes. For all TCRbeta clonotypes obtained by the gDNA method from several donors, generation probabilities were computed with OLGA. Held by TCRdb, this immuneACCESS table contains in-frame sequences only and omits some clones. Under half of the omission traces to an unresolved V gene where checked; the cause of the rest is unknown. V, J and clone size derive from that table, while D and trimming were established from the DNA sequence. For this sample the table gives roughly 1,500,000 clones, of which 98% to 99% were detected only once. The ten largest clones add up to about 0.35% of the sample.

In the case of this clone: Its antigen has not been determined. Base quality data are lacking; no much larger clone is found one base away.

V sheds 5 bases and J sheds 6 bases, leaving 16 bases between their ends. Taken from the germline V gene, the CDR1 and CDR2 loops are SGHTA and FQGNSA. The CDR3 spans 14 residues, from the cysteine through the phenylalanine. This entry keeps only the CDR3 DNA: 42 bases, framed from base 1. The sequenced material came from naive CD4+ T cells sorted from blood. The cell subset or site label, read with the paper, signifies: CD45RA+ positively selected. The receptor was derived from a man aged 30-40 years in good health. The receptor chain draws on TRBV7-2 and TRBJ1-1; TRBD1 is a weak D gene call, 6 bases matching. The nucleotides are TGTGCCAGCAGCCCACGGACGGGGGCGCCTGAAGCTTTCTTT. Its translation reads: CASSPRTGAPEAFF.